The entry below describes one TCR beta chain. This record comes from a study of blood T cell repertoires in COVID-19. At the level of the study: Acute-phase and convalescent COVID-19 samples originated in the United States, Italy and Spain.

Assay: immunoSEQ multiplex PCR; the TCRdb copy retains only in-frame clones and omits some. This sample yields a few hundred thousand clones, of which roughly 83% are seen a single time; approximately 1.4% belongs to the top ten. Material: PBMCs or T cells enriched from blood (not recorded which). The receptor was isolated from a woman aged 40-49 years with acute COVID-19.

The CDR3 protein is CASSYSGARSNEKLFF. The CDR3 DNA reads TGTGCCAGCAGTTACTCAGGGGCGCGGAGTAATGAAAAACTGTTTTTT. The rearrangement joins TRBV6-2 or TRBV6-3 to TRBJ1-4; TRBD1 might be the D (5 bases). This CDR3 has 16 residues. The V gene's germline CDR1 is MNHEY and CDR2 SVGEGT. Trimming stripped 0 bases from V and 4 bases from J, with 12 bases between.